What follows are 30 T cell receptor beta chains derived from one specimen sequenced in a study of blood T cell repertoires in COVID-19. Profiled with immunoSEQ multiplex PCR; TCRdb holds only in-frame clones, not every one. The table records 150,000 to 200,000 clones, about 86% of them present only once. The material sequenced was peripheral blood. The receptors shown here come from an elderly woman in a cohort sampled during active or convalescent COVID-19.

This clone was counted only a few times. V is TRBV6-6 and J is TRBJ1-2; 8 bases agree with TRBD1. Germline assignment: CDR1 MNHNY and CDR2 SVGAGI (reference sequence). This CDR3 has 14 residues. The trim removed 6 bases at V and 6 bases at J, leaving 9 bases unmatched. The CDR3 protein is CASSPGQGWDGYTF. The CDR3 bases are TGTGCCAGCAGCCCTGGACAGGGATGGGATGGCTACACCTTC.

The chain joins TRBV27 to TRBJ2-6, with D possibly TRBD1 on 8 matching bases. CDR3 size: 18 residues. Trimming removed 4 bases from V and 0 bases from J, with 16 bases in between. Germline values: CDR1 MNHEY, CDR2 SMNVEV (reference sequence). The CDR3, as DNA: TGTGCCAGCAGTTCACAGGGGGGGCCATTCTCTGGGGCCAACGTCCTGACTTTC. Amino acids: CASSSQGGPFSGANVLTF.

The CDR3 DNA follows: TGTGCCAGTAGTGGACAGGGGGGGACTGGAAACACCATATATTTT. It encodes CASSGQGGTGNTIYF. The chain joins TRBV19 to TRBJ1-3; 10 bases are shared with TRBD1. Germline V CDR1 and CDR2: LNHDA, SQIVND (reference sequence). V lost 5 bases to trimming and J lost 2 bases; unmatched junction nucleotides: 3. The CDR3 loop spans 15 amino acids.

The genes are TRBV7-2 and TRBJ1-1; tentatively, D is TRBD1 (5 bases). CDR3 size: 14 residues. The V gene's germline CDR1 is SGHTA and CDR2 FQGNSA. Between the trimmed V and J ends, which lost 5 bases and 3 bases, there was a span of 13 bases. The CDR3 here is CASSAQAGDTEAFF. CDR3 DNA sequence: TGTGCCAGCAGCGCACAGGCGGGGGACACTGAAGCTTTCTTT.

The chain is built from TRBV12-3 or TRBV12-4 and TRBJ1-2; D remains ambiguous. V lost 7 bases to trimming and J lost 3 bases, with 12 bases between them. The CDR3 contains 13 residues. The CDR3: CASTVGAYYGYTF. CDR3 sequence (DNA): TGTGCCAGCACCGTGGGAGCTTACTATGGCTACACCTTC.

The chain has TRBV6-5 and TRBJ1-5; TRBD1 agrees at 8 bases. V shed 2 bases and J 5 bases; nucleotides not matched to a gene: 5. From germline, CDR1 is MNHEY and CDR2 SVGAGI. The length of the CDR3 is 15 residues. The CDR3 sequence is CASSYGGQGHQPQHF. CDR3 coding DNA: TGTGCCAGCAGTTACGGTGGACAGGGCCATCAGCCCCAGCATTTT.

This clone appeared a single time. V usage is TRBV24-1 and J usage is TRBJ1-2; TRBD1 might be the D (6 bases). Germline CDR1 and CDR2: KGHDR and SFDVKD. This CDR3 has 15 amino acids. V was cut by 4 bases and J by 4 bases, with 15 bases left in between. As DNA, the CDR3 is TGTGCCACCAGTGACCGCACAGGGCGGCTCTATGGCTACACCTTC. Amino acids: CATSDRTGRLYGYTF.

The V call is TRBV10-3, the J call TRBJ1-2; TRBD1 is a possible D gene (5 bases). Trimming stripped 11 bases from V and 4 bases from J, with 23 bases between. There are 15 residues in the CDR3. CDR1 is ENHRY and CDR2 is SYGVKD in the germline V gene. The CDR3 DNA reads as TGTGCCGCTACCCGGGGGTATTCACGAAGCTATGGCTACACCTTC. This sequence encodes CAATRGYSRSYGYTF.

This clone was recorded a few times. V usage is TRBV5-4 and J usage is TRBJ1-1, with D unclear. The length of the CDR3 is 15 residues. Trimming left V 0 bases short and J 4 bases short, with 13 bases between. Germline V gene sequence: CDR1 SGHNT, CDR2 YYREEE (reference sequence). The CDR3: CASSLGMYRGTEAFF. The CDR3 DNA follows: TGTGCCAGCAGCTTGGGTATGTATAGAGGCACTGAAGCTTTCTTT.

V usage is TRBV27 and J usage is TRBJ2-1; 11 bases line up with TRBD2. Germline trimming cut 4 bases from V and 10 bases from J; bases unmatched to any gene: 18. Germline V CDR1 and CDR2: MNHEY, SMNVEV (reference sequence). CDR3 size: 18 residues. CDR3 sequence reads: CASSSASRTSGWGGEQFF. CDR3 sequence (DNA): TGTGCCAGCAGTTCCGCCTCTCGGACTAGCGGGTGGGGGGGCGAGCAGTTCTTC.

The J gene is TRBJ1-5, the V gene TRBV5-3, with 8 positions matching TRBD1. TRBV5-3 is flagged as an ORF with uncertain function. With V trimmed by 1 base and J by 5 bases, 2 bases remained unmatched. The CDR3 runs 14 residues. The CDR3 reads CARSLCRGHQPQHF. The CDR3 nucleotides are TGTGCCAGAAGCTTGTGCAGGGGGCATCAGCCCCAGCATTTT.

V gene TRBV7-9 combines with J gene TRBJ1-2; D remains ambiguous. The CDR3 consists of 13 residues. V gave up 1 base and J gave up 4 bases, with 7 bases separating them. Germline assignment: CDR1 SEHNR and CDR2 FQNEAQ (reference sequence). The CDR3 DNA sequence: TGTGCCAGCAGCTTAGACAGCCTCTATGGCTACACCTTC. Encoded protein: CASSLDSLYGYTF.

The rearrangement uses TRBV24-1 and TRBJ2-2; the match to TRBD2 covers 16 bases. The CDR3 runs to 19 residues. CDR1 is KGHDR and CDR2 is SFDVKD in the germline V gene. The V and J ends lost 3 bases and 4 bases, in that order; junction bases with no gene match: 7. The CDR3 DNA is TGTGCCACCAGTGATGCCGGGACTAGCGGGGGGGCAGGCACCGGGGAGCTGTTTTTT. Protein sequence: CATSDAGTSGGAGTGELFF.

This chain connects TRBV5-1 to TRBJ1-1; TRBD1 matches 8 bases. The germline CDR1 and CDR2 sequences are SGHRS and YFSETQ. The CDR3 has 16 residues. V shed 2 bases, J shed 4 bases, and the junction held 10 bases outside the gene matches. The CDR3 protein is CASSFGQGESSTEAFF. CDR3 sequence (DNA): TGCGCCAGCAGCTTTGGACAGGGCGAATCGAGCACTGAAGCTTTCTTT.

The rearrangement uses TRBV7-2 and TRBJ2-1; TRBD2 aligns across 9 bases. The CDR3 is made up of 15 amino acids. CDR1 and CDR2 (germline): SGHTA, FQGNSA. Trimming at V came to 6 bases and at J to 6 bases, leaving 9 bases not matched to a gene. Written as DNA, the CDR3 is TGTGCCAGCAGTCGAGAATATAGCGGGGGCAATGAGCAGTTCTTC. It encodes CASSREYSGGNEQFF.

The V gene is TRBV28, the J gene TRBJ1-2, with 9 bases identical to TRBD1. The germline V gene has CDR1 MDHEN and CDR2 SYDVKM. The CDR3 spans 13 residues. V shed 10 bases, J shed 4 bases, and the junction held 7 bases outside the gene matches. The DNA for the CDR3 is TGTGCCACCTGGACAGGGGAAGGCTATGGCTACACCTTC. It yields the protein CATWTGEGYGYTF.

The J gene is TRBJ2-3, the V gene TRBV10-2; 10 bases map to TRBD2. Germline values: CDR1 WSHSY, CDR2 SAAADI. This CDR3 region has 15 residues. The ends lost 3 bases at V and 4 bases at J; junction bases unmatched: 4. The DNA for the CDR3 is TGCGCCAGCAGTGATGTCGGACTAGCGGCAGATACGCAGTATTTT. It is translated as CASSDVGLAADTQYF.

The chain employs TRBV11-3 and TRBJ2-5, with 12 bases fitting TRBD2. CDR3 length: 18 residues. Per the germline V gene, CDR1 is SGHNT and CDR2 is YENEEA. Trimming at V came to 1 base and at J to 3 bases, leaving 9 bases not matched to a gene. CDR3: CASSLGLPLAGGEETQYF. The CDR3 DNA follows: TGTGCCAGCAGCTTAGGTCTACCGCTAGCGGGGGGGGAAGAGACCCAGTACTTC. The whole variable domain, filled in from reference TRBV11-3 and TRBJ2-5, reads EAGVVQSPRYKIIEKKQPVAFWCNPISGHNTLYWYLQNLGQGPELLIRYENEEAVDDSQLPKDRFSAERLKGVDSTLKIQPAELGDSAVYLCASSLGLPLAGGEETQYFGPGTRLLVL.

This clone was counted only a few times. The rearrangement uses TRBV9 and TRBJ1-2, with a tentative D call TRBD1 (5 bases). This CDR3 is 15 amino acids long. Trimming took 0 bases from V and 1 from J, leaving 10 bases between them. Germline V CDR1 and CDR2: SGDLS, YYNGEE. CDR3 in DNA: TGTGCCAGCAGCGTAGGACAGTCCCATAACTATGGCTACACCTTC. This translates into CASSVGQSHNYGYTF.

The chain combines TRBV28 with TRBJ2-3; D might be TRBD1 (5 bases). In germline, CDR1 is MDHEN, CDR2 SYDVKM. The ends were cut back, 5 bases at V and 2 bases at J, with 17 bases in the middle. This CDR3 is built from 16 residues. The CDR3 DNA is TGTGCCAGCAGTCAGGGCTGGCCCAAAGACACAGATACGCAGTATTTT. It is translated as CASSQGWPKDTDTQYF.

This chain connects TRBV27 to TRBJ2-3; 9 bases line up with TRBD1. CDR3 size: 15 residues. The germline V gene encodes CDR1 MNHEY and CDR2 SMNVEV (reference sequence). V trimming: 8 bases; J trimming: 5 bases; junction bases outside the gene matches: 11. The CDR3 bases are TGTGCCAGCCGGCCCTATTTGGACAGGGGAGATACGCAGTATTTT. Translation: CASRPYLDRGDTQYF.

The V and J genes are TRBV11-3 and TRBJ1-2; 7 nucleotides agree with TRBD1. There are 13 residues in the CDR3. Germline CDR1 is SGHNT and CDR2 is YENEEA. The V and J ends lost 4 bases and 7 bases, in that order; junction bases with no gene match: 6. CDR3 sequence (DNA): TGTGCCAGCAGCTCTTCGACAGGGTCTGGCTACACCTTC. Amino acid sequence: CASSSSTGSGYTF.

The V and J genes are TRBV2 and TRBJ1-5; D remains ambiguous. Trimming took off 3 bases at V and 4 bases at J, with 4 bases between the two ends. Germline-derived CDR1 and CDR2 are SNHLY and FYNNEI. This CDR3 has 12 residues. This CDR3 reads CASSDQNQPQHF. For the CDR3, the DNA is TGTGCCAGCAGTGATCAAAATCAGCCCCAGCATTTT.

The chain couples TRBV16 to TRBJ1-2, with D tentatively TRBD1 (5 bases). Looked up from germline, CDR1 is KGHSY and CDR2 is FQNENV. V gave up 4 bases and J gave up 6 bases, with 15 bases separating them. The length of the CDR3 is 14 residues. As DNA, the CDR3 is TGTGCCAGCAGCCGCAATAGGGGTCCAGATGGCTACACCTTC. It translates to CASSRNRGPDGYTF.

Concerning this clone: One junction end does not reproduce the germline sequence, and a read error may be involved. This chain links TRBV29-1 with TRBJ1-2; TRBD1 is a possible D gene (6 bases). Germline CDR1 and CDR2: SQVTM and ANQGSEA. The CDR3 is 9 residues long. The CDR3 DNA follows: TGCAGCCCTGACACAGACAGGAAATTC. Protein product: CSPDTDRKF.

This chain links TRBV4-1 with TRBJ2-4, with unresolved D. Between the trimmed V and J ends, which lost 2 bases and 0 bases, there was a span of 8 bases. Germline CDR1 is MGHRA and CDR2 is YSYEKL. This CDR3 is 15 amino acids long. CDR3 bases: TGCGCCAGCAGCCAAATACGGTTAGCCAAAAACATTCAGTACTTC. It translates to CASSQIRLAKNIQYF.

This clone has a single count. The rearrangement joins TRBV11-3 to TRBJ1-2; 9 positions match TRBD1. Unmatched junction bases numbered 1, after V lost 3 bases and J lost 2 bases. Germline CDR1 SGHNT, CDR2 YENEEA. The CDR3 has 14 amino acids. CDR3: CASSFGTGNYGYTF. The CDR3 DNA follows: TGTGCCAGCAGCTTTGGGACAGGGAACTATGGCTACACCTTC.

The rearrangement uses TRBV6-6 and TRBJ2-1; 7 bases are a match to TRBD1. J lost 9 bases, V lost 8 bases, and 13 bases had no gene match. Germline assignment: CDR1 MNHNY and CDR2 SVGAGI (reference sequence). The CDR3 has 14 residues. In DNA, the CDR3 is TGTGCCAGCCGCCAAAGCGACAGGGTAGGTGAGCAGTTCTTC. It encodes CASRQSDRVGEQFF.

The chain joins TRBV5-4 to TRBJ1-1, with 12 bases lining up with TRBD1. The CDR3 covers 19 residues. Germline CDR1 SGHNT, CDR2 YYREEE (reference sequence). V was clipped by 0 bases and J by 0 bases; unmatched bases: 9. The CDR3 sequence: CASSLALGRDRGLNTEAFF. CDR3 bases: TGTGCCAGCAGCTTGGCGCTGGGCCGGGACAGGGGGCTGAACACTGAAGCTTTCTTT.

The chain couples TRBV5-5 to TRBJ1-4; TRBD1 matches at 7 bases. From germline, CDR1 is SGHKS and CDR2 YYEKEE (reference sequence). V gave up 5 bases and J gave up 11 bases; unmatched junction bases: 6. CDR3 length: 12 amino acids. In nucleotides, the CDR3 is TGTGCCAGCAGGCGTGGACAGGATAAACTGTTTTTT. Protein: CASRRGQDKLFF.